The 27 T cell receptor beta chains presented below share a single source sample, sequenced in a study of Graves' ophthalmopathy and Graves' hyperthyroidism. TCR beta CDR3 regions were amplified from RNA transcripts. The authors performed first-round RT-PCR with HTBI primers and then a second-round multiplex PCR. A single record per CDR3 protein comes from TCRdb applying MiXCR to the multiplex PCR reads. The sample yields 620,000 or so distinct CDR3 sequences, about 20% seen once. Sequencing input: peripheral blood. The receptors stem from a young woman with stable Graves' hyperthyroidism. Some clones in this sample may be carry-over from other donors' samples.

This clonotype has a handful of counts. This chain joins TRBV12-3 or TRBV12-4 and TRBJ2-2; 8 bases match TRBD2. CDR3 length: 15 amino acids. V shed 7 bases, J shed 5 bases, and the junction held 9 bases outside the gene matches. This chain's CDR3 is CASISSGGVTGELFF. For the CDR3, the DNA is TGTGCCAGCATCTCCAGCGGGGGAGTAACCGGGGAGCTGTTTTTT.

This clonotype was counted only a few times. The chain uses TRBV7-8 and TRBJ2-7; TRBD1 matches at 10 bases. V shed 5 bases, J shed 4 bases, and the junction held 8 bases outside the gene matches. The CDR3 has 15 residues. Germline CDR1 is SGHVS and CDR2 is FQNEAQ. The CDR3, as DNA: TGTGCCAGCAGCCCAGACAGGGGGCGTTTGTACGAGCAGTACTTC. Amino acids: CASSPDRGRLYEQYF.

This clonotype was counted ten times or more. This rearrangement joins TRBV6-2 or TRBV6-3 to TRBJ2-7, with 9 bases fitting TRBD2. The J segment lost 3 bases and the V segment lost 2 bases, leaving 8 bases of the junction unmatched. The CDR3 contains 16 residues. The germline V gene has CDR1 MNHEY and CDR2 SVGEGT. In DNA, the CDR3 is TGTGCCAGCAGTTACCCGAGCGGGGGGCTCGACTACGAGCAGTACTTC. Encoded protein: CASSYPSGGLDYEQYF.

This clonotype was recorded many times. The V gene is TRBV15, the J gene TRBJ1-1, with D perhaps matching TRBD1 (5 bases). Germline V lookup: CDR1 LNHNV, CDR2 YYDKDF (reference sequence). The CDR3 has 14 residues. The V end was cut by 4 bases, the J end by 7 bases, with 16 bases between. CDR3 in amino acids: CATSIQQGVGEAFF. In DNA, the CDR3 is TGTGCCACCAGCATCCAGCAGGGAGTTGGTGAAGCTTTCTTT.

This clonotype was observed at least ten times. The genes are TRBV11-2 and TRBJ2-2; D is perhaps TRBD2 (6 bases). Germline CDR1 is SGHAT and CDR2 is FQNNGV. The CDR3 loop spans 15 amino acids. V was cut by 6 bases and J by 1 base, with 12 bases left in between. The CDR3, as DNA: TGTGCCAGCAGACGGCCGGGACTGAACACCGGGGAGCTGTTTTTT. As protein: CASRRPGLNTGELFF.

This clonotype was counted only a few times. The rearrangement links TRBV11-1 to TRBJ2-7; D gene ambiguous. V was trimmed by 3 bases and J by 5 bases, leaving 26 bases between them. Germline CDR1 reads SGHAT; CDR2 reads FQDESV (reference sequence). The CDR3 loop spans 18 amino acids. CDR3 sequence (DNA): TGTGCCAGCAGCTTTTCTACCGGATTTGTTTCTCCTAAGGACGAGCAGTACTTC. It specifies CASSFSTGFVSPKDEQYF.

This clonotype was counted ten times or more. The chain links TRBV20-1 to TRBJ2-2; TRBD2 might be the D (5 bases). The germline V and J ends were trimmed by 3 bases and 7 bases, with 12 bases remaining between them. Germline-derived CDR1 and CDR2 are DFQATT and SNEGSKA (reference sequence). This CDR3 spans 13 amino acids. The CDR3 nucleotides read TGCAGTGCTAGGCCGCTAGGAGGCGGGGAGCTGTTTTTT. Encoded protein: CSARPLGGGELFF.

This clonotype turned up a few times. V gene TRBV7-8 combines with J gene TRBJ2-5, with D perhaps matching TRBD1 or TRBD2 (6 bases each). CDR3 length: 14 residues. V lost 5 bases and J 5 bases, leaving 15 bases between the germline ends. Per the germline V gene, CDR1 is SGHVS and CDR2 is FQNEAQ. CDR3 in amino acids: CASSPQGGGETQYF. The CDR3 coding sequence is TGTGCCAGCAGCCCACAGGGAGGTGGTGAGACCCAGTACTTC.

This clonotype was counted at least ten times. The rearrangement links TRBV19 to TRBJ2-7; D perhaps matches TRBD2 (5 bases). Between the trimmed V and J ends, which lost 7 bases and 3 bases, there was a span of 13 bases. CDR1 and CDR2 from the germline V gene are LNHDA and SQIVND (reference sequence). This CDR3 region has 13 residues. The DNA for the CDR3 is TGTGCCAGTACCCGGAGTGGAGGCTACGAGCAGTACTTC. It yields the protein CASTRSGGYEQYF. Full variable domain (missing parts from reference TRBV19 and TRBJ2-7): DGGITQSPKYLFRKEGQNVTLSCEQNLNHDAMYWYRQDPGQGLRLIYYSQIVNDFQKGDIAEGYSVSREKKESFPLTVTSAQKNPTAFYLCASTRSGGYEQYFGPGTRLTVT.

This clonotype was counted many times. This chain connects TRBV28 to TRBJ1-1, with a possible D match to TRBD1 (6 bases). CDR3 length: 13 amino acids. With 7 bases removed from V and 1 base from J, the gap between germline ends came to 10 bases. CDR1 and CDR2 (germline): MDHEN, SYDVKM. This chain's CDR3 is CASKTQGNTEAFF. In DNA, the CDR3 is TGTGCCAGCAAGACACAGGGGAACACTGAAGCTTTCTTT. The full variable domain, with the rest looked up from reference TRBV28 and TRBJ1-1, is DVKVTQSSRYLVKRTGEKVFLECVQDMDHENMFWYRQDPGLGLRLIYFSYDVKMKEKGDIPEGYSVSREKKERFSLILESASTNQTSMYLCASKTQGNTEAFFGQGTRLTVV.

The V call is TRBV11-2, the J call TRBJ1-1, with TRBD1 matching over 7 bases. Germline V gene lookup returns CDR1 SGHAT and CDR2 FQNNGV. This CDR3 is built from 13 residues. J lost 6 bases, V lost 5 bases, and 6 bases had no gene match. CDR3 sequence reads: CASSPGQAPEAFF. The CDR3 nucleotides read TGTGCCAGCAGCCCAGGACAGGCTCCTGAAGCTTTCTTT.

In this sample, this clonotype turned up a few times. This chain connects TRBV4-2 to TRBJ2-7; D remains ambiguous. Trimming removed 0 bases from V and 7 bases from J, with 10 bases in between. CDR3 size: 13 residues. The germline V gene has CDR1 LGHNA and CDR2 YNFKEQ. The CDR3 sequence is CASSQDLSSEQYF. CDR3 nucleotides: TGTGCCAGCAGCCAAGATCTCAGTAGTGAGCAGTACTTC.

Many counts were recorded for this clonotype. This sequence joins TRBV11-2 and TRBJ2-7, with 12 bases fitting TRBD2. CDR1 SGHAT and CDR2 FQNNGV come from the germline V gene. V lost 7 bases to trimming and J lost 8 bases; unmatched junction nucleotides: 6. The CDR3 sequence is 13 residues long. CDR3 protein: CASTSGRAGQQYF. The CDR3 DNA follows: TGTGCCAGCACTAGCGGGAGGGCCGGGCAGCAGTACTTC. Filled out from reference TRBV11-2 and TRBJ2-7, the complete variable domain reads EAGVAQSPRYKIIEKRQSVAFWCNPISGHATLYWYQQILGQGPKLLIQFQNNGVVDDSQLPKDRFSAERLKGVDSTLKIQPAKLEDSAVYLCASTSGRAGQQYFGPGTRLTVT.

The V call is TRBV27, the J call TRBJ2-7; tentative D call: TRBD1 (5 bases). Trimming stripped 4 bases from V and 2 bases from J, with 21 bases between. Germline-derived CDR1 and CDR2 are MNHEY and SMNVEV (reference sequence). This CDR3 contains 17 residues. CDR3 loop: CASSSSRPTDMTYEQYF. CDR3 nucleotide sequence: TGTGCCAGCAGTTCCTCCCGACCGACAGATATGACCTACGAGCAGTACTTC.

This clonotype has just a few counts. The CDR3 DNA sequence: TGTGCCAGCTCACCGACTAGACCACGCTCTGGAAACACCATATATTTT. It yields the protein CASSPTRPRSGNTIYF. V and J are TRBV18 and TRBJ1-3; D ambiguous. Germline assignment: CDR1 KGHSH and CDR2 LQKENI. The germline V and J ends were trimmed by 3 bases and 0 bases, with 12 bases remaining between them. This CDR3 has 16 amino acids.

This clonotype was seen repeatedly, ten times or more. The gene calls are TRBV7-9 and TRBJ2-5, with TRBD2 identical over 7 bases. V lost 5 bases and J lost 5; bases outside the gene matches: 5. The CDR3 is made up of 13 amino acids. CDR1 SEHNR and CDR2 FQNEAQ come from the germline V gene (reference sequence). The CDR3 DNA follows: TGTGCCAGCAGCCCCGGGAGGCAGGAGACCCAGTACTTC. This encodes CASSPGRQETQYF.

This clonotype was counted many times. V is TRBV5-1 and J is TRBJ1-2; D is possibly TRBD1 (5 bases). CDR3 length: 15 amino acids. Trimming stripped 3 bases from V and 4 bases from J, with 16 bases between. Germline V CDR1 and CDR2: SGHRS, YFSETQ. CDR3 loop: CASSSPTGTAYGYTF. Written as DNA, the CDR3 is TGCGCCAGCAGCTCCCCCACCGGGACTGCCTATGGCTACACCTTC.

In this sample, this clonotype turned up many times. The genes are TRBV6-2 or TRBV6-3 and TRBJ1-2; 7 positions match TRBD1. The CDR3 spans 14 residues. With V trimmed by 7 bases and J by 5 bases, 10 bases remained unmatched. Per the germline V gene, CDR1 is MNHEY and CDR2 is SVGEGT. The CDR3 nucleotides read TGTGCCAGCAACCTAGGAGGGGGCCTTTATGGCTACACCTTC. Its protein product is CASNLGGGLYGYTF.

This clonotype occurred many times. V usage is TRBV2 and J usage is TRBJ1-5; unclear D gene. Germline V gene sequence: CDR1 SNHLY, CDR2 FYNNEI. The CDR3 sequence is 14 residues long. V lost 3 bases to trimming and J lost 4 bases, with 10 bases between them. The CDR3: CASSESQINQPQHF. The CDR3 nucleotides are TGTGCCAGCAGTGAGAGTCAGATTAATCAGCCCCAGCATTTT. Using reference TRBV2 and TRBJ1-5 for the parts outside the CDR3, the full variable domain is EPEVTQTPSHQVTQMGQEVILRCVPISNHLYFYWYRQILGQKVEFLVSFYNNEISEKSEIFDDQFSVERPDGSNFTLKIRSTKLEDSAMYFCASSESQINQPQHFGDGTRLSIL.

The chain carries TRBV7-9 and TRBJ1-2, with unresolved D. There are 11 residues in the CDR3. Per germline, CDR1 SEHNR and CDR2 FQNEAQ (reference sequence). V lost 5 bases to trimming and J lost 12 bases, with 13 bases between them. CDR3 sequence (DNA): TGTGCCAGCAGCGGGCCGTACGGGCACACCTTC. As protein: CASSGPYGHTF. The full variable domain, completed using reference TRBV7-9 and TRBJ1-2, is DTGVSQNPRHKITKRGQNVTFRCDPISEHNRLYWYRQTLGQGPEFLTYFQNEAQLEKSRLLSDRFSAERPKGSFSTLEIQRTEQGDSAMYLCASSGPYGHTFGSGTRLTVV.

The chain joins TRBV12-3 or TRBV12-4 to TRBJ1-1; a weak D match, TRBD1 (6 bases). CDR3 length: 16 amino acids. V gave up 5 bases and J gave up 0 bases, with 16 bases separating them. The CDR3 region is CASSPEGGLMNTEAFF. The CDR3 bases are TGTGCCAGCAGTCCCGAGGGGGGACTGATGAACACTGAAGCTTTCTTT.

The CDR3 sequence: CASSQGTAQYF. The CDR3 DNA is TGCGCCAGCAGCCAAGGTACGGCGCAGTACTTC. The chain links TRBV4-3 to TRBJ2-5; D remains unclear. Trimming shortened V by 1 base and J by 11 bases, and 8 bases separated the two germline ends. The CDR3 sequence is 11 residues long. Germline V lookup: CDR1 LGHNA, CDR2 YSLEER.

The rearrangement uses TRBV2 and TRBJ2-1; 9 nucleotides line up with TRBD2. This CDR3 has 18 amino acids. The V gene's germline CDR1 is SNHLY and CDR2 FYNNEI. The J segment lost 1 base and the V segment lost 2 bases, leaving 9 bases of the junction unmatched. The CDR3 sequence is CASSEMLAGARSYNEQFF. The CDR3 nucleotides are TGTGCCAGCAGTGAAATGTTAGCGGGAGCGCGTTCCTACAATGAGCAGTTCTTC.

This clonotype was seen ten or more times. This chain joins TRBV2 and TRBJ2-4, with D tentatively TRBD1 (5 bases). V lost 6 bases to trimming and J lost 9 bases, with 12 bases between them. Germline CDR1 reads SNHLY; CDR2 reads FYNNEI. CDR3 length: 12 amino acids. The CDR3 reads CASSEDTGIQYF. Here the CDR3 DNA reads TGTGCCAGCAGCGAGGACACCGGCATTCAGTACTTC.

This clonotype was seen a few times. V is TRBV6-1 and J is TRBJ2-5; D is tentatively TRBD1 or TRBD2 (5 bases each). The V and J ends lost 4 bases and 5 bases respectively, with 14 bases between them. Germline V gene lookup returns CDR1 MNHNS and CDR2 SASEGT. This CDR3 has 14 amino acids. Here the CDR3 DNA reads TGTGCCAGCAGTGCGGCAGGGCGAGGGGAGACCCAGTACTTC. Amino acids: CASSAAGRGETQYF.

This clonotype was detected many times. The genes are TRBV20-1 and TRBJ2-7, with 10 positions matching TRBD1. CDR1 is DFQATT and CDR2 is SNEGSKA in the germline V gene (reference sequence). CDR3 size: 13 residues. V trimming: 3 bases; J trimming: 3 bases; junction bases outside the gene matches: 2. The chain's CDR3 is CSASGQGVYEQYF. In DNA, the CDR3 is TGCAGTGCTAGTGGACAGGGGGTCTACGAGCAGTACTTC.

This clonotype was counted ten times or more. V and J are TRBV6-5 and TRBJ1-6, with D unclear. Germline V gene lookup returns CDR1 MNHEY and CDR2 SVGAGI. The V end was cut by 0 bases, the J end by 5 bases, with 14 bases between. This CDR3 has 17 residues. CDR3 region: CASSYSIKKVDNSPLHF. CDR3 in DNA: TGTGCCAGCAGTTACTCGATTAAAAAGGTGGATAATTCACCCCTCCACTTT.